A single sample is the source of the 27 T cell receptor beta chains below, sequenced in a study of OX40 agonist ivuxolimab in advanced cancers. Clones were read by immunoSEQ multiplex PCR, and TCRdb kept only the in-frame ones, dropping some. The repertoire holds roughly 7,300 clones, about nine tenths seen once, with roughly 2% in the top ten. The sequenced sample was CD4+ or CD8+ T cells sorted from blood, obtained in a trial of the OX40 agonist ivuxolimab. The receptors originated from an adult with an advanced solid tumor such as melanoma, head and neck, liver or kidney cancer.

The chain employs TRBV28 and TRBJ2-1, with 12 bases fitting TRBD2. Germline CDR1 MDHEN, CDR2 SYDVKM. This CDR3 spans 15 amino acids. Losses at the gene ends were 7 bases for V and 8 bases for J; bases not matched to a gene: 9. The CDR3 is CASKIPSGGGHEQFF. CDR3 DNA sequence: TGTGCCAGCAAGATTCCTAGCGGGGGGGGTCATGAGCAGTTCTTC.

This chain joins TRBV14 and TRBJ2-7; D ambiguous. The germline CDR1 and CDR2 sequences are SGHDN and FVKESK. The V gene lost 1 base and the J gene lost 4 bases, with 5 bases spanning the gap. The CDR3 consists of 12 residues. The CDR3 region is CASSQVWYEQYF. CDR3 in DNA: TGTGCCAGCAGCCAAGTCTGGTACGAGCAGTACTTC. The whole variable domain, filled in from reference TRBV14 and TRBJ2-7, reads EAGVTQFPSHSVIEKGQTVTLRCDPISGHDNLYWYRRVMGKEIKFLLHFVKESKQDESGMPNNRFLAERTGGTYSTLKVQPAELEDSGVYFCASSQVWYEQYFGPGTRLTVT.

This chain links TRBV7-3 with TRBJ2-2; D not resolved. CDR3 length: 15 residues. Between the trimmed V and J ends, which lost 7 bases and 5 bases, there was a span of 17 bases. CDR1 SGHTA and CDR2 FQGTGA come from the germline V gene. CDR3 sequence: CASTPDSLGTGELFF. The CDR3 region has the DNA TGTGCCAGCACTCCTGACTCCCTGGGAACCGGGGAGCTGTTTTTT.

This clone is classed as medium-sized (0.01 to 0.1%). The chain has TRBV11-2 and TRBJ2-7, with D tentatively TRBD1 or TRBD2 (5 bases each). Per the germline V gene, CDR1 is SGHAT and CDR2 is FQNNGV. V was cut by 1 base and J by 6 bases, with 19 bases left in between. There are 16 residues in the CDR3. This chain's CDR3 is CASSLGGSVAGAEQYF. The CDR3 bases are TGTGCCAGCAGCTTAGGGGGTTCCGTGGCCGGGGCCGAGCAGTACTTC.

CDR3 DNA sequence: TGTGCCAGCAGCCAAGGGGTAGGGTCCACTGAAGCTTTCTTT. The encoded protein is CASSQGVGSTEAFF. This chain uses TRBV4-2 with TRBJ1-1, with D unclear. Germline V gene data show CDR1 as LGHNA and CDR2 as YNFKEQ. The CDR3 contains 14 residues. V lost 1 base and J lost 4, with 10 bases in between.

The rearrangement links TRBV18 to TRBJ2-6; 8 positions match TRBD1. The CDR3 spans 19 residues. CDR1 is KGHSH and CDR2 is LQKENI in the germline V gene. J lost 0 bases, V lost 2 bases, and 9 bases had no gene match. The CDR3 loop reads CASSPWTGLRSSGANVLTF. The CDR3 DNA reads as TGTGCCAGCTCACCATGGACAGGGTTGAGGTCCTCTGGGGCCAACGTCCTGACTTTC.

The chain combines TRBV28 with TRBJ1-2; 7 bases match TRBD1. The CDR3 has 17 residues. V shed 6 bases and J 1 base; nucleotides not matched to a gene: 14. Looked up from germline, CDR1 is MDHEN and CDR2 is SYDVKM. This CDR3 is CASREERDSVLNYGYTF. DNA for the CDR3: TGTGCCAGCAGGGAAGAGCGGGACAGCGTCCTTAACTATGGCTACACCTTC.

This clone was recorded once. The chain is built from TRBV30 and TRBJ1-4; D perhaps matches TRBD1 (6 bases). V shed 0 bases and J shed 7 bases, with 12 bases lying between them. Germline V gives CDR1 GTSNPN, CDR2 SVGIG (reference sequence). The CDR3 is 14 residues long. This chain's CDR3 is CAWSVPGGPEKLFF. CDR3 nucleotide sequence: TGTGCCTGGAGTGTACCCGGGGGCCCTGAAAAACTGTTTTTT.

J is TRBJ2-5 and V is TRBV5-1, with TRBD1 identical over 8 bases. This CDR3 is built from 17 residues. Germline CDR1 is SGHRS and CDR2 is YFSETQ. V trimming: 0 bases; J trimming: 5 bases; junction bases outside the gene matches: 12. CDR3 in amino acids: CASSLGPGGTGGETQYF. CDR3 nucleotides: TGCGCCAGCAGCTTGGGCCCTGGGGGGACAGGTGGTGAGACCCAGTACTTC.

The genes are TRBV7-2 and TRBJ2-1; 7 bases fit TRBD2. The V segment lost 2 bases and the J segment 9 bases; nucleotides outside the gene matches: 10. The CDR3 loop spans 15 amino acids. Germline V gene lookup returns CDR1 SGHTA and CDR2 FQGNSA. The CDR3 DNA sequence: TGTGCCAGCAGCTTACCACCTAGCGGTCGGAGTGAGCAGTTCTTC. It translates to CASSLPPSGRSEQFF.

V and J are TRBV9 and TRBJ1-1; D unresolved. The CDR3 is 13 amino acids. From germline, CDR1 is SGDLS and CDR2 YYNGEE. The ends were cut back, 0 bases at V and 11 bases at J, with 14 bases in the middle. CDR3 coding DNA: TGTGCCAGCAGCGTAGGTATGGGAGGGTCCGCTTTCTTT. Translation: CASSVGMGGSAFF. The full variable domain, with the rest looked up from reference TRBV9 and TRBJ1-1, is DSGVTQTPKHLITATGQRVTLRCSPRSGDLSVYWYQQSLDQGLQFLIQYYNGEERAKGNILERFSAQQFPDLHSELNLSSLELGDSALYFCASSVGMGGSAFFGQGTRLTVV.

The chain carries TRBV28 and TRBJ2-2, with 8 bases that match TRBD1. The CDR3 loop spans 14 amino acids. CDR1 and CDR2 from the germline V gene are MDHEN and SYDVKM. V was pared by 6 bases and J by 7 bases, with 7 bases of the junction left unmatched. CDR3 residues: CASRTRGRGGELFF. DNA for the CDR3: TGTGCCAGCAGAACCAGGGGGCGGGGCGGGGAGCTGTTTTTT.

The chain is built from TRBV29-1 and TRBJ2-3, with TRBD1 identical over 9 bases. Germline CDR1 SQVTM, CDR2 ANQGSEA. The CDR3 loop spans 16 amino acids. V lost 6 bases to trimming and J lost 2 bases; unmatched junction nucleotides: 12. CDR3 coding DNA: TGCAGCGTACGGCGCAGGACAGGGGTCACCACAGATACGCAGTATTTT. Its translation is CSVRRRTGVTTDTQYF.

The J gene is TRBJ2-7, the V gene TRBV11-2; D is unresolved. Trimming removed 5 bases at V and 0 bases at J, with 17 bases between. Germline V CDR1 and CDR2: SGHAT, FQNNGV. CDR3 length: 16 residues. The CDR3 DNA sequence: TGTGCCAGCAGCCGTACAGTTCTAACGAGCTCCTACGAGCAGTACTTC. Amino acid sequence: CASSRTVLTSSYEQYF.

The chain recombines TRBV6-6 with TRBJ2-1, with 7 bases fitting TRBD1. The CDR3 loop spans 13 amino acids. CDR1 and CDR2 (germline): MNHNY, SVGAGI (reference sequence). The junction had 5 bases not matched to a gene; V was cut back by 10 bases and J by 2 bases. The CDR3 protein is CATRGTAYNEQFF. The CDR3 DNA follows: TGTGCCACGAGGGGGACAGCCTACAATGAGCAGTTCTTC.

J is TRBJ2-5 and V is TRBV6-1, with D possibly being TRBD2 (6 bases). Trimming left V 4 bases short and J 3 bases short, with 9 bases between. This CDR3 is 13 amino acids long. Germline-derived CDR1 and CDR2 are MNHNS and SASEGT. In DNA, the CDR3 is TGTGCCAGCAGTGGGGACTGGAAAGAGACCCAGTACTTC. As protein: CASSGDWKETQYF.

The chain uses TRBV11-2 and TRBJ1-5; 8 bases map to TRBD1. With V trimmed by 5 bases and J by 4 bases, 4 bases remained unmatched. Germline-derived CDR1 and CDR2 are SGHAT and FQNNGV. The CDR3 has 14 residues. In DNA form, the CDR3 reads TGTGCCAGCAGCGTGACAGGGGCTAATCAGCCCCAGCATTTT. It encodes CASSVTGANQPQHF.

V is TRBV5-1 and J is TRBJ1-4, with D possibly TRBD1 on 5 matching bases. With 0 bases removed from V and 3 bases from J, the gap between germline ends came to 12 bases. Germline V gene sequence: CDR1 SGHRS, CDR2 YFSETQ. The CDR3 covers 16 residues. The CDR3 loop is CASSLASGPANEKLFF. For the CDR3, the DNA is TGCGCCAGCAGCTTGGCGTCGGGGCCCGCTAATGAAAAACTGTTTTTT.

This chain uses TRBV7-2 with TRBJ2-3, with TRBD2 identical over 9 bases. Unmatched junction bases numbered 6, after V lost 5 bases and J lost 3 bases. In germline, CDR1 is SGHTA, CDR2 FQGNSA. CDR3 length equals 15 residues. The CDR3 DNA reads as TGTGCCAGCAGCGTTAGCGGGGGAGGGACAGATACGCAGTATTTT. Translation: CASSVSGGGTDTQYF.

This clone has a single count. The chain joins TRBV2 to TRBJ1-1, with D possibly matching TRBD1 (5 bases). This CDR3 spans 15 amino acids. CDR1 and CDR2 from the germline V gene are SNHLY and FYNNEI. V was trimmed by 7 bases and J by 4 bases, leaving 19 bases between them. Written as DNA, the CDR3 is TGTGCCAGCATAAGGGGAGCGGGGGGAGGCACTGAAGCTTTCTTT. This codes for CASIRGAGGGTEAFF.

CDR3 DNA sequence: TGTGCCAGCAGCCAACCCTCTAACTATGGCTACACCTTC. Translating gives CASSQPSNYGYTF. The rearrangement uses TRBV14 and TRBJ1-2; D is ambiguous. The V gene's germline CDR1 is SGHDN and CDR2 FVKESK. V shed 2 bases and J shed 0 bases, with 4 bases lying between them. The CDR3 is 13 amino acids.

This chain joins TRBV5-6 and TRBJ2-3, with 9 bases matching TRBD2. V gave up 6 bases and J gave up 0 bases; unmatched junction bases: 5. The CDR3 is made up of 15 amino acids. The germline CDR1 and CDR2 sequences are SGHDT and YYEEEE. The CDR3 here is CASTERGVSTDTQYF. CDR3 in DNA: TGTGCCAGCACCGAGCGGGGGGTTAGCACAGATACGCAGTATTTT. The variable domain in full, with the rest retrieved from reference TRBV5-6 and TRBJ2-3, is DAGVTQSPTHLIKTRGQQVTLRCSPKSGHDTVSWYQQALGQGPQFIFQYYEEEERQRGNFPDRFSGHQFPNYSSELNVNALLLGDSALYLCASTERGVSTDTQYFGPGTRLTVL.

The rearrangement links TRBV7-2 to TRBJ1-1; D remains ambiguous. Germline V CDR1 and CDR2: SGHTA, FQGNSA. Trimming left V 3 bases short and J 3 bases short, with 2 bases between. The CDR3 consists of 11 residues. CDR3 sequence reads: CASSLDTEAFF. CDR3 DNA sequence: TGTGCCAGCAGCTTGGACACTGAAGCTTTCTTT.

V and J are TRBV4-2 and TRBJ2-6, with a tentative D call TRBD2 (6 bases). V shed 1 base and J shed 2 bases, with 9 bases lying between them. Germline V CDR1 and CDR2: LGHNA, YNFKEQ. CDR3 length: 16 amino acids. The CDR3 coding sequence is TGTGCCAGCAGCCAAGGGGACTGGCCTGGGGCCAACGTCCTGACTTTC. Translated: CASSQGDWPGANVLTF.

Details on this clone: Other DNA sequences of this sample code for an identical CDR3. The chain employs TRBV6-6 and TRBJ2-7; 10 bases are a match to TRBD1. V lost 0 bases and J lost 0; bases outside the gene matches: 2. This CDR3 spans 16 amino acids. Germline CDR1 reads MNHNY; CDR2 reads SVGAGI (reference sequence). CDR3 region: CASSYSGTGDSYEQYF. The CDR3 DNA follows: TGTGCCAGCAGTTACTCCGGGACAGGGGACTCCTACGAGCAGTACTTC.

This clone is labeled medium-sized. The chain employs TRBV5-1 and TRBJ1-2; no clear D. Germline assignment: CDR1 SGHRS and CDR2 YFSETQ. The CDR3 has 14 residues. Trimming stripped 0 bases from V and 9 bases from J, with 15 bases between. The DNA for the CDR3 is TGCGCCAGCAGCTTGGATACCGGGTTCTCTCGCTACACCTTC. Its protein product is CASSLDTGFSRYTF.

The chain uses TRBV19 and TRBJ2-7, with a possible D match to TRBD1 (6 bases). Trimming removed 5 bases from V and 4 bases from J, with 12 bases in between. This CDR3 contains 13 residues. Germline V gives CDR1 LNHDA, CDR2 SQIVND (reference sequence). The CDR3 region is CASSLNGQYEQYF. For the CDR3, the DNA is TGTGCCAGTAGTTTAAACGGACAGTACGAGCAGTACTTC.